The clone carrying this T cell receptor beta chain was seen just once. Its antigen is as yet unknown. CDR3 length: 10 amino acids. CDR1 DFQATT and CDR2 SNEGSKA come from the germline V gene (reference sequence). The data were taken from a study of blood T cells in healthy people across ages. Study in general: There was about one barcoded beta molecule captured by template switching per two T cells. Study observations and caveats: Roughly linearly, TCR beta diversity per million T cells fell as age increased. Bulk PBMC profiling left naive and antigen-experienced comparisons inconclusive.

The extraction recovered at least 6 micrograms of total RNA per sample. A second PCR, run for roughly 7 to 11 cycles, used a sample-barcoded 5' primer plus a J-beta primer mix. Using its own MiXCR run on the 5' RACE reads, TCRdb lists one record per CDR3 protein. The sample carries about 780,000 distinct CDR3 sequences, about half recorded once. Input material: blood. V is TRBV20-1 and J is TRBJ2-7, with D unclear. The assigned J gene may be wrong: the sequence end matches TRBJ2-5 better. The receptor was isolated from a man older than 75 in good health. This chain's CDR3 is CSATRETQYF. The CDR3 region has the DNA TGCAGTGCCACCCGAGAGACCCAGTACTTC.